This T cell receptor (beta chain) is from a study of cytomegalovirus exposure and HLA in healthy donors. With 60 Vbeta and 13 Jbeta primers, the PCR was carried out. Profiled with immunoSEQ multiplex PCR; TCRdb holds only in-frame clones, not every one. Of about 120,000 clones in the sample, over 75% were seen once. This clone was found a few times. The target antigen is unknown. Study-wide findings and caveats: Most TCR beta V segments were productive about 87% or about 30% of the time in an earlier analysis. The study labeled more than 150 TCR beta chains cytomegalovirus-associated.

Germline CDR1 and CDR2: SGHRS and YFSETQ. Trimming took 2 bases from V and 3 from J, leaving 8 bases between them. The CDR3 has 14 amino acids. The clonotype originates from a woman aged 18-29 years in good health and CMV-seronegative. Sample: PBMCs. The rearrangement uses TRBV5-1 and TRBJ1-4; D remains unclear. Here the CDR3 DNA reads TGCGCCAGCAGCTTATCCTCCTCTAATGAAAAACTGTTTTTT. This gives the protein CASSLSSSNEKLFF.